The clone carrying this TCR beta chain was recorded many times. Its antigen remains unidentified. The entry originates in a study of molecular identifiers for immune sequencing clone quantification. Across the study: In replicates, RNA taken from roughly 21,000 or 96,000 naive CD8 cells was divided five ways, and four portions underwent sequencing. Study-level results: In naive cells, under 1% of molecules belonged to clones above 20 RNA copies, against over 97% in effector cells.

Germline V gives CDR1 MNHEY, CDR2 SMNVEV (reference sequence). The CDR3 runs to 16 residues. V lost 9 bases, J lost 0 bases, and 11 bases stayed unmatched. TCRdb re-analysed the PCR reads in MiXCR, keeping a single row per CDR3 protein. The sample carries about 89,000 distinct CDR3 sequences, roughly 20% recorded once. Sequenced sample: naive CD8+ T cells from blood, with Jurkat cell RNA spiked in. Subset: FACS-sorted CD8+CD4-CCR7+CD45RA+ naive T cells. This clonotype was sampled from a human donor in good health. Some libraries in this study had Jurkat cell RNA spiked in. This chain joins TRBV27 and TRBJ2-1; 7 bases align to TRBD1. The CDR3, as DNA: TGTGCCAGTGGCCCTGGGGGACAGCCCTCCTACAATGAGCAGTTCTTC. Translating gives CASGPGGQPSYNEQFF.